This T cell receptor beta chain was captured by sequencing in a study of T-cell memory formation after mild COVID-19. From the 5' RACE reads, TCRdb called clonotypes with MiXCR, one entry per CDR3 protein. The sample includes 430,000 or so distinct CDR3 sequences, around 27% seen only once; the top ten take approximately 13%. The CDR3 length is 14 residues. Germline V gene sequence: CDR1 SEHNR, CDR2 FQNEAQ (reference sequence). Trimming took off 1 base at V and 1 base at J, with 8 bases between the two ends. This TCR was recovered from an adult woman who had mild COVID-19 (a few samples of this study predate the infection). Cell type and time point are not known. This rearrangement joins TRBV7-9 to TRBJ2-7, with D possibly matching TRBD1 (6 bases). The sequenced material came from PBMCs or a T cell subset sorted from them (not recorded which). CDR3 DNA sequence: TGTGCCAGCAGCTTAGAGGACAGTTCCTACGAGCAGTACTTC. Its protein product is CASSLEDSSYEQYF.